These 18 T cell receptor beta chains share one sample of origin, sequenced in a study of response to subunit inactivated influenza vaccine. TCRdb called the RT-PCR reads again in MiXCR, with one record for every CDR3 protein. The data show about 500,000 distinct CDR3 sequences, approximately 15% seen once. Specimen: CD4+ T cells sorted from PBMCs, collected less than 30 months after vaccination. These receptors all stem from a man aged 50 to 69 who received an inactivated influenza vaccine.

The rearrangement uses TRBV12-3 or TRBV12-4 and TRBJ1-1; D ambiguous. The V end lost 3 bases, the J end lost 4 bases, and 15 bases lay between the germline ends. This CDR3 region has 15 residues. The chain's CDR3 is CASSLGAGIFTEAFF. The CDR3 DNA is TGTGCCAGCAGTTTGGGTGCCGGGATATTCACTGAAGCTTTCTTT.

J is TRBJ1-4 and V is TRBV20-1; D is perhaps TRBD1 (5 bases). V lost 6 bases and J lost 7, with 15 bases in between. Germline loops: CDR1 DFQATT, CDR2 SNEGSKA (reference sequence). The CDR3 is 13 amino acids. CDR3 bases: TGCAGTGCCTCGTGGGGGGAAACTGAAAAACTGTTTTTT. Translation gives CSASWGETEKLFF.

This clonotype was observed once. One junction end does not reproduce the germline sequence, and a read error may be involved. The J gene is TRBJ2-3, the V gene TRBV12-3 or TRBV12-4; a possible D gene is TRBD2 (6 bases). The CDR3 spans 13 residues. The CDR3 bases are TGTACCAGCAGTACGGGAGTCACAGATACGCAGTATTTT. This translates into CTSSTGVTDTQYF.

The chain recombines TRBV4-2 with TRBJ2-1; the match to TRBD1 covers 9 bases. Germline trimming cut 4 bases from V and 5 bases from J; bases unmatched to any gene: 6. The CDR3 totals 15 residues. Germline CDR1 and CDR2: LGHNA and YNFKEQ. DNA for the CDR3: TGTGCCAGCAGCCGACAGGGGGGGCAAAACAATGAGCAGTTCTTC. Its translation is CASSRQGGQNNEQFF.

This clonotype was recorded many times. This chain joins TRBV20-1 and TRBJ2-3; D gene unclear. The CDR3 runs 12 residues. V lost 2 bases and J 5 bases, leaving 8 bases between the germline ends. Germline-derived CDR1 and CDR2 are DFQATT and SNEGSKA (reference sequence). The CDR3 region is CSARSPGDTQYF. DNA of the CDR3: TGCAGTGCTAGAAGCCCTGGAGATACGCAGTATTTT.

The chain carries TRBV20-1 and TRBJ2-1; D remains unclear. V lost 3 bases, J lost 5 bases, and 8 bases lay in between. The CDR3 length is 12 residues. CDR1 DFQATT and CDR2 SNEGSKA come from the germline V gene (reference sequence). CDR3 in DNA: TGCAGTGCTAGTTTCGTCGACAATGAGCAGTTCTTC. Translating gives CSASFVDNEQFF.

The chain joins TRBV5-5 to TRBJ1-5; tentatively, D is TRBD1 (6 bases). The CDR3 runs to 15 residues. Trimming took 0 bases from V and 6 from J, leaving 13 bases between them. CDR1 and CDR2 (germline): SGHKS, YYEKEE (reference sequence). The CDR3 loop is CASSLGFGTTQPQHF. CDR3 DNA sequence: TGTGCCAGCAGCTTGGGGTTTGGGACAACTCAGCCCCAGCATTTT.

The chain links TRBV30 to TRBJ1-2; D is unresolved. Germline-derived CDR1 and CDR2 are GTSNPN and SVGIG (reference sequence). V dropped 2 bases and J dropped 8 bases, with 9 bases sitting between them. The CDR3 covers 11 residues. The CDR3 reads CAWSPMRGYTF. The CDR3 nucleotides are TGTGCCTGGAGTCCAATGCGGGGCTACACCTTC.

The V and J genes are TRBV11-2 and TRBJ2-5; 8 nucleotides agree with TRBD2. V trimming: 3 bases; J trimming: 7 bases; junction bases outside the gene matches: 4. The CDR3 totals 13 residues. Germline V CDR1 and CDR2: SGHAT, FQNNGV. CDR3 DNA sequence: TGTGCCAGCAGCTTTGGGACTAGTGGGACCCAGTACTTC. Translated: CASSFGTSGTQYF.

This chain joins TRBV6-1 and TRBJ2-3; no reliable D call. Germline CDR1 MNHNS, CDR2 SASEGT. This CDR3 contains 12 residues. With 6 bases removed from V and 4 bases from J, the gap between germline ends came to 8 bases. DNA of the CDR3: TGTGCCAGCAGCAATGGGCCAGATACGCAGTATTTT. Translated, it gives CASSNGPDTQYF.

The CDR3 region has the DNA TGTGCCAGCAGCCGCCCCGGGACAGGGTGGGAAGAGACCCAGTACTTC. Its protein is CASSRPGTGWEETQYF. V is TRBV5-5 and J is TRBJ2-5, with 9 bases aligning to TRBD1. From germline, CDR1 is SGHKS and CDR2 YYEKEE (reference sequence). The length of the CDR3 is 16 residues. J lost 3 bases, V lost 4 bases, and 10 bases had no gene match.

This clonotype has a handful of counts. V is TRBV29-1 and J is TRBJ1-2; no definite D call. The V end was cut by 6 bases, the J end by 4 bases, with 6 bases between. This CDR3 region has 10 residues. In germline, CDR1 is SQVTM, CDR2 ANQGSEA. The CDR3 region has the DNA TGCAGCGTCGCAGCCTATGGCTACACCTTC. Translation gives CSVAAYGYTF.

The rearrangement uses TRBV6-1 and TRBJ1-3; D not resolved. The CDR3 length is 13 residues. Germline CDR1 reads MNHNS; CDR2 reads SASEGT. V lost 7 bases and J 0 bases, leaving 7 bases between the germline ends. The CDR3 sequence is CASMLVSGNTIYF. CDR3 sequence (DNA): TGTGCCAGCATGCTCGTCTCTGGAAACACCATATATTTT.

The V call is TRBV7-2, the J call TRBJ2-7, with unresolved D. V was pared by 5 bases and J by 2 bases, with 10 bases between. CDR1 and CDR2 (germline): SGHTA, FQGNSA. The CDR3 has 13 amino acids. The CDR3 here is CASSPGRAYEQYF. In DNA, the CDR3 is TGTGCCAGCAGCCCCGGACGGGCCTACGAGCAGTACTTC.

This clonotype has a handful of counts. The CDR3 DNA sequence: TGCGCCAGCAGCCCCACAGGGGGGAGCCTTGAAGCTTTCTTT. Translation: CASSPTGGSLEAFF. The genes are TRBV5-1 and TRBJ1-1, with 8 nucleotides matching TRBD1. Germline V gene lookup returns CDR1 SGHRS and CDR2 YFSETQ. With V trimmed by 4 bases and J by 7 bases, 9 bases remained unmatched. CDR3 length: 14 residues.

The genes are TRBV20-1 and TRBJ2-1; D perhaps matches TRBD2 (7 bases). The germline V gene encodes CDR1 DFQATT and CDR2 SNEGSKA (reference sequence). V was cut by 0 bases and J by 12 bases, with 15 bases left in between. CDR3 length equals 13 residues. The chain's CDR3 is CSARDGVGGVQFF. The CDR3 DNA is TGCAGTGCTAGAGATGGAGTAGGGGGGGTGCAGTTCTTC.

This clonotype appeared a few times. V gene TRBV5-6 combines with J gene TRBJ2-2; D is possibly TRBD1 or TRBD2 (5 bases each). The CDR3 totals 13 residues. The germline gives CDR1 SGHDT, CDR2 YYEEEE. Between the trimmed V and J ends, which lost 6 bases and 5 bases, there was a span of 11 bases. CDR3 nucleotide sequence: TGTGCCAGCACGGTGGGGGAAACCGGGGAGCTGTTTTTT. Encoded protein: CASTVGETGELFF.

The genes are TRBV6-1 and TRBJ1-1; D possibly corresponds to TRBD1 (5 bases). The CDR3 has 15 residues. Germline lookup yields CDR1 MNHNS and CDR2 SASEGT. Trimming stripped 7 bases from V and 4 bases from J, with 19 bases between. The CDR3 DNA sequence: TGTGCCAGCAACATAGCAGGCAGGGCGGGCACTGAAGCTTTCTTT. Its protein is CASNIAGRAGTEAFF.